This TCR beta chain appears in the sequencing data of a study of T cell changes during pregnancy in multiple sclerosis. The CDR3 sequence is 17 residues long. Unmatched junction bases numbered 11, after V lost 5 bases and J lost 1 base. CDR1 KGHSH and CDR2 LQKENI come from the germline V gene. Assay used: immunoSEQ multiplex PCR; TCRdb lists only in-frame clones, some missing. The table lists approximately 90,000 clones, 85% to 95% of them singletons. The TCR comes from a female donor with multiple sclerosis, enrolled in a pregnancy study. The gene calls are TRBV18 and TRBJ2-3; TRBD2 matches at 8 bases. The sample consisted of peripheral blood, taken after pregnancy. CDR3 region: CASSFRGGMSRTDTQYF. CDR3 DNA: TGTGCCAGCTCATTTCGGGGGGGCATGTCCCGCACAGATACGCAGTATTTT.